The clone carrying this TCR beta chain was seen at least ten times. As yet, its antigen is unknown. Clinical Activity Scores of at least 3, NOSPECS grades of at least 4 and durations under 3 months characterized ophthalmopathy patients. The data were obtained in a study of T cells in Graves' hyperthyroidism and ophthalmopathy. At the level of the study: The initial diagnosis was the point when peripheral blood was collected, ahead of any treatment.

The germline V gene encodes CDR1 MDHEN and CDR2 SYDVKM. The V and J ends lost 10 bases and 6 bases, in that order; junction bases with no gene match: 15. This CDR3 spans 15 amino acids. Study-level findings and limits: Patients with ophthalmopathy were separated from those with stable hyperthyroidism by a 13 V-J model. Most thyroid clonotypes expanded above 0.001 appeared in blood too.

Amplification of TCR beta CDR3 regions used RNA as the template. The TCR CDR3 was amplified in a first-round RT-PCR using the HTBI primer set. One entry per CDR3 protein, called by TCRdb with MiXCR from the multiplex PCR reads. This table has over 450,000 distinct CDR3 sequences, roughly 18% appearing once. Source material: blood. The chain links TRBV28 to TRBJ1-5, with 7 positions matching TRBD1. The receptor was isolated from a woman aged 18-29 years with Graves' ophthalmopathy. For the CDR3, the DNA is TGTGCCACCATTAGGGGCGACAGGGAGGGTCAGCCCCAGCATTTT. Translating gives CATIRGDREGQPQHF.